This T cell receptor (beta chain) was recovered during a study of post-analysis software for immune sequencing data. Study results and limitations: TRBV segments more frequent in patients than in controls numbered roughly five and included TRBV5-6, TRBV5-1 and TRBV20-1.

In regard to this clonotype: The target antigen is unknown.

Unique molecular identifiers featured in each of the TCR beta cDNA libraries. Via MiXCR, TCRdb re-called the PCR reads, giving one row per CDR3 protein. This table has about 160,000 distinct CDR3 sequences, under 40% appearing once. Trimming cost V 0 bases and J 6 bases, with 12 bases left between them. CDR1 is SGHDN, CDR2 FVKESK, per germline. The CDR3 covers 15 residues. The input for sequencing was blood, taken after autologous hematopoietic stem cell transplantation. The chain links TRBV14 to TRBJ2-1; D gene ambiguous. The sequence derives from a girl aged 10-17 years with multiple sclerosis. CDR3 sequence reads: CASSQEEGAFNEQFF. The CDR3 nucleotides are TGTGCCAGCAGCCAAGAAGAAGGAGCCTTCAATGAGCAGTTCTTC.